The clone carrying this T cell receptor beta chain was detected ten times or more. The sample belongs to a study of T cells in Graves' hyperthyroidism and ophthalmopathy. What was amplified from RNA transcripts were TCR beta CDR3 regions. The TCR CDR3 first-round RT-PCR relied on the HTBI primer set. A single record per CDR3 protein comes from TCRdb applying MiXCR to the multiplex PCR reads. The sample holds some 570,000 distinct CDR3 sequences, over 12% seen once. The ends were cut back, 6 bases at V and 6 bases at J, with 12 bases in the middle. The CDR3 has 12 amino acids. The TCR originated in a woman aged 18-29 years with Graves' ophthalmopathy. The chain joins TRBV12-3 or TRBV12-4 to TRBJ2-7; D is undetermined. Sequencing input: blood. CDR3 sequence (DNA): TGTGCCAGCAGCCCAATAGTGGGCGAGCAGTACTTC. Amino acids: CASSPIVGEQYF.